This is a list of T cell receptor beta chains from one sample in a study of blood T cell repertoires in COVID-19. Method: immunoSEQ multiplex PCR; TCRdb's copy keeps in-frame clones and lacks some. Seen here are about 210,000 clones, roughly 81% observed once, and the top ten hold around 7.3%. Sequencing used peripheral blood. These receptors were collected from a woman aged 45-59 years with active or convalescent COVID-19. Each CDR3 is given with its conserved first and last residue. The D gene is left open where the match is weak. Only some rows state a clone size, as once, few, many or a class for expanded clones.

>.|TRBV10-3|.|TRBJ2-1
TGTGCCATCAGTGGGCAGGGTGGTGCTGAGCAGTTCTTC
CAISGQGGAEQFF
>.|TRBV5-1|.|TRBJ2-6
TGCGCCAGCAGCTTCGGAGCCCCCTCTGGGGCCAACGTCCTGACTTTC
CASSFGAPSGANVLTF
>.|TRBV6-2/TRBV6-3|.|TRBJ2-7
TGTGCCAGCAGTTACGACTCGGCGGGATCTTTCTACGAGCAGTACTTC
CASSYDSAGSFYEQYF
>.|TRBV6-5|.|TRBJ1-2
TGTGCCAGCAGTTACTCGTCAGGGAAAACGGGCTACACCTTC
CASSYSSGKTGYTF
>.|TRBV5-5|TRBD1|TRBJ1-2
TGTGCCAGCAGCCCCTCGCCGGGACAGGGAAACTATGGCTACACCTTC
CASSPSPGQGNYGYTF
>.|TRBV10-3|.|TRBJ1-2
TGTGCCATCAAGCAGGGCTTAGCTAACTATGGCTACACCTTC
CAIKQGLANYGYTF
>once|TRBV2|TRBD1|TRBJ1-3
TGTGCCAGCGGAAGACAGGGGAACTCTGGAAACACCATATATTTT
CASGRQGNSGNTIYF
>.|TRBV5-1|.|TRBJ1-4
TGCGCCAGCAGCTTGGGCCTCCTACCCACTAATGAAAAACTGTTTTTT
CASSLGLLPTNEKLFF
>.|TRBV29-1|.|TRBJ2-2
TGCAGCGTTGGTCAGTACACCGGGGAGCTGTTTTTT
CSVGQYTGELFF
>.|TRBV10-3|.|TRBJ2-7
TGTGCCATCAGTGATCCTGGCGGGGCAAGGCCCGGGTACGAGCAGTACTTC
CAISDPGGARPGYEQYF
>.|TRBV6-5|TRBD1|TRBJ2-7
TGTGCCAGCAGTTACGGGACGGGACAGCATATCTACGAGCAGTACTTC
CASSYGTGQHIYEQYF
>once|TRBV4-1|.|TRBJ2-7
TGCGCCAGCAGCCAAGTTGCCCAGGGGCTATACGAGCAGTACTTC
CASSQVAQGLYEQYF
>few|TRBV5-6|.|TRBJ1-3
TGTGCCAGCAGCGGTAAGCTCCTCTCTGGAAACACCATATATTTT
CASSGKLLSGNTIYF
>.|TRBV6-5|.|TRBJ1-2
TGTGCCAGCAGCTCGTCCCCTAACTATGGCTACACCTTC
CASSSSPNYGYTF
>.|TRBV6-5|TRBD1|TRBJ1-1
TGTGCCAGCAGTTACAGGGACAGCTTATACACTGAAGCTTTCTTT
CASSYRDSLYTEAFF
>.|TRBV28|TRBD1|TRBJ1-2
TGTGCCAGCAGTTTATCGACAGGGACCAACTATGGCTACACCTTC
CASSLSTGTNYGYTF
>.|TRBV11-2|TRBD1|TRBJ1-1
TGTGCCAGCAGCTTAGCAGGGGGCGCAAATACTGAAGCTTTCTTT
CASSLAGGANTEAFF
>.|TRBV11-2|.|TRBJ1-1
TGTGCCAGCAGCTTAGTTTCGTATGACACTGAAGCTTTCTTT
CASSLVSYDTEAFF
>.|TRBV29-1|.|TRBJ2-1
TGCAGCGCCTACTCCTACAATGAGCAGTTCTTC
CSAYSYNEQFF
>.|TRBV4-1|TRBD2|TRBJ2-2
TGCGCCAGCAGCCAAACTAGCGGGAGACGCCACGGGGAGCTGTTTTTT
CASSQTSGRRHGELFF
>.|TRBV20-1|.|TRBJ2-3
TGCAGTGCCCGAGAAGCAGATACGCAGTATTTT
CSAREADTQYF
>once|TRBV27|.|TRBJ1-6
TGTGCCAGCAGTTTCAATAATTCACCCCTCCACTTT
CASSFNNSPLHF
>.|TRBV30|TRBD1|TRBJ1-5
TGTGCCTGGTGCGACAGGGGAGGTCAGCCCCAGCATTTT
CAWCDRGGQPQHF
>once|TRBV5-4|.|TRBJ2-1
TGTGCCAGCAGCTTGGGACAGACCTCCTCCAATGAGCAGTTCTTC
CASSLGQTSSNEQFF
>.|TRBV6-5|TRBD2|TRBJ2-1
TGTGCCTGTTGGGCCGGGGGGTACAATGAGCAGTTCTTC
CACWAGGYNEQFF
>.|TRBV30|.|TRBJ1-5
TGTGCCTGGAGGGACAGTAGCAATCAGCCCCAGCATTTT
CAWRDSSNQPQHF
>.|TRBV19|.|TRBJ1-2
TGTGCCAGTCTCCAGGGAGGACTCTATGGCTACACCTTC
CASLQGGLYGYTF
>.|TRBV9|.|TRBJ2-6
TGTGCCAGCAGCGTAGGGGGGGAAACTGGGGCCAACGTCCTGACTTTC
CASSVGGETGANVLTF
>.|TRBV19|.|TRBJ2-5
TGTGCCACCAGGGGTTATGTAGAGACCCAGTACTTC
CATRGYVETQYF
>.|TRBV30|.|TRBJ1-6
TGTGCCTGCCGGGACACCCAGATCTCCTATAATTCACCCCTCCACTTT
CACRDTQISYNSPLHF
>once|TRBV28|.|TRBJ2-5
TGTGCCAGCAGTTTAATAGACCGCGGAGCCCAGTACTTC
CASSLIDRGAQYF
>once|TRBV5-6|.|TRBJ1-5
TGTGCCAGCAGCTCTTACAGGGAAAGCATCGTGAATCAGCCCCAGCATTTT
CASSSYRESIVNQPQHF
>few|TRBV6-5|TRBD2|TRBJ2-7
TGTGCCAGCAGTCGTGAAGCGGGAGGTTCCTACGAGCAGTACTTC
CASSREAGGSYEQYF
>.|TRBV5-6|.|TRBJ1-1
TGTGCCAGCAGTTCCATCGGTCCCATGAACACTGAAGCTTTCTTT
CASSSIGPMNTEAFF
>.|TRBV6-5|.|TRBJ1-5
TGTGCCAGCAGTCGCGGGGCGACTAGCAATCAGCCCCAGCATTTT
CASSRGATSNQPQHF
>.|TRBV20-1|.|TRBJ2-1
TGCAGTGCTAAAGCTTACAATGAGCAGTTCTTC
CSAKAYNEQFF
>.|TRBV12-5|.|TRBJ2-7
TGTGCTAGTGGTTTGGGGGGGCTCGAGCAGTACTTC
CASGLGGLEQYF
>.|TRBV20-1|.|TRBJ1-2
TGCAGTGCTAGACAGGGCTATGGCTACACCTTC
CSARQGYGYTF
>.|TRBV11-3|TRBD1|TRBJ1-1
TGTGCCAGCAGACAGGACAGGGATGGTGAAGCTTTCTTT
CASRQDRDGEAFF
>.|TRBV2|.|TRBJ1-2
TGTGCCAGCAGTGAAGCGCTAGGGCTAGGGGTCCTTCTTAACTATGGCTACACCTTC
CASSEALGLGVLLNYGYTF
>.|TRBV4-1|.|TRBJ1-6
TGCGCCAGCAGCCTCCAACAGAGCTCCTATAATTCACCCCTCCACTTT
CASSLQQSSYNSPLHF
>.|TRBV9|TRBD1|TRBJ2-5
TGTGCCAGCAGCCCTCGAGGGGGACAGGGGTACGAGACCCAGTACTTC
CASSPRGGQGYETQYF
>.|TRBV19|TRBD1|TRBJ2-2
TGTGCCAGTAGGGAACCCGGGACAGGGAACACCGGGGAGCTGTTTTTT
CASREPGTGNTGELFF
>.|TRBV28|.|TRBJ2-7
TGTGCCAGCAGTCGGGAGACCACGGGGCAGTACTTC
CASSRETTGQYF
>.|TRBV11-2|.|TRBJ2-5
TGTGCCAGCAGCTTATCGGCGGCTAGGCAAGAGACCCAGTACTTC
CASSLSAARQETQYF
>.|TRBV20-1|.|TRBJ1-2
TGCAGTGCTAGTGGGTCAGGGAACAATGGCTACACCTTC
CSASGSGNNGYTF
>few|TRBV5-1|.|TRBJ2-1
TGCGCCAGCACCCTCCCCGCTGGGAGACAGGATGAGCAGTTCTTC
CASTLPAGRQDEQFF